The 2 T cell receptor beta chains below come from one sample, sequenced in a study of long-term antiretroviral therapy in people with HIV. Samples were assayed with immunoSEQ v3.0 at survey level. The method was immunoSEQ multiplex PCR; TCRdb's version includes in-frame clones alone and lacks a portion of them. The repertoire holds about 4,800 clones, with 88% as singletons. This specimen consisted of unsorted PBMCs, obtained 1.3 years after starting antiretroviral therapy. Receptors were obtained from a woman in her 50s with HIV.

This chain connects TRBV4-1 to TRBJ1-2; no reliable D call. The length of the CDR3 is 15 residues. V lost 3 bases and J 3 bases, leaving 14 bases between the germline ends. Germline V CDR1 and CDR2: MGHRA, YSYEKL. The chain's CDR3 is CASSHTPGEYYGYTF. The DNA for the CDR3 is TGCGCCAGCAGCCATACCCCTGGGGAGTACTATGGCTACACCTTC.

CDR3 nucleotides: TGTGCCAGCAGCTTCCGGGACAGGGTGAACACTGAAGCTTTCTTT. Translated, it gives CASSFRDRVNTEAFF. The V gene is TRBV5-4, the J gene TRBJ1-1; 9 nucleotides match TRBD1. The CDR3 runs to 15 residues. CDR1 and CDR2 (germline): SGHNT, YYREEE (reference sequence). Trimming took 2 bases from V and 0 from J; bases not matched to a gene: 2.